These 18 T cell receptor beta chains originate from one sample sequenced in a study of blood T cell repertoires in COVID-19. Repertoires were generated with immunoSEQ multiplex PCR, while TCRdb's copy carries only in-frame clones and drops some. Of over 120,000 clones listed, 76% are singletons. The sequenced material came from peripheral blood. The receptors were sampled from a woman aged 80 or older with active or convalescent COVID-19.

This clone occurred many times. The chain employs TRBV4-1 and TRBJ1-3; TRBD1 might be the D (5 bases). There are 15 residues in the CDR3. V lost 0 bases and J lost 2, with 8 bases in between. Germline lookup yields CDR1 MGHRA and CDR2 YSYEKL. In DNA, the CDR3 is TGCGCCAGCAGCCAAGATCAGGGCACTGGAAACACCATATATTTT. Its translation: CASSQDQGTGNTIYF.

This clone was seen a single time. This sequence joins TRBV9 and TRBJ1-5, with D possibly being TRBD1 (6 bases). The CDR3 loop spans 15 amino acids. Germline V lookup: CDR1 SGDLS, CDR2 YYNGEE. V was pared by 4 bases and J by 5 bases, with 16 bases between. The CDR3 DNA is TGTGCCAGCAGCCATCGAGGGACACCAGATCAGCCCCAGCATTTT. As protein: CASSHRGTPDQPQHF.

This chain connects TRBV7-9 to TRBJ2-5; tentatively, D is TRBD1 (5 bases). This CDR3 comprises 14 residues. Germline assignment: CDR1 SEHNR and CDR2 FQNEAQ (reference sequence). V lost 7 bases, J lost 1 base, and 13 bases lay in between. In DNA, the CDR3 is TGTGCCAGCACCTCCCTAGGGGCCCAAGAGACCCAGTACTTC. This codes for CASTSLGAQETQYF.

This clone was picked up a small number of times. The chain joins TRBV9 to TRBJ1-3, with a tentative D call TRBD1 (6 bases). The germline V and J ends were trimmed by 0 bases and 2 bases, with 9 bases remaining between them. In germline, CDR1 is SGDLS, CDR2 YYNGEE. CDR3 length: 15 amino acids. The CDR3 DNA reads as TGTGCCAGCAGCGTAGCGGGGGGGCCTGGAAACACCATATATTTT. Its translation: CASSVAGGPGNTIYF.

J is TRBJ1-5 and V is TRBV30; D is ambiguous. The V end lost 5 bases, the J end lost 4 bases, and 12 bases lay between the germline ends. Germline lookup yields CDR1 GTSNPN and CDR2 SVGIG (reference sequence). The CDR3 length is 13 residues. CDR3 residues: CAWGEPPNQPQHF. CDR3 DNA: TGTGCCTGGGGGGAGCCCCCTAATCAGCCCCAGCATTTT.

The V call is TRBV6-5, the J call TRBJ2-5; 8 bases line up with TRBD1. This CDR3 spans 15 amino acids. J was trimmed by 4 bases and V by 5 bases; bases with no gene match: 9. Per the germline V gene, CDR1 is MNHEY and CDR2 is SVGAGI. CDR3: CASSPAFGQGETQYF. The CDR3 coding sequence is TGTGCCAGCAGTCCTGCGTTCGGACAGGGAGAGACCCAGTACTTC.

There are a few counts of this clone. The rearrangement uses TRBV18 and TRBJ1-2; 9 bases fit TRBD1. Germline values: CDR1 KGHSH, CDR2 LQKENI. V lost 4 bases to trimming and J lost 8 bases; unmatched junction nucleotides: 8. The CDR3 loop spans 14 amino acids. The DNA of the CDR3 is TGTGCCAGCTCACGCACAGGGGGCGGAAGGGGCTACACCTTC. Translated, it gives CASSRTGGGRGYTF.

The rearrangement links TRBV9 to TRBJ2-2; 8 positions agree with TRBD1. Germline CDR1 is SGDLS and CDR2 is YYNGEE. The CDR3 totals 15 residues. With 3 bases clipped from V and 1 base from J, the junction kept 2 bases outside the gene matches. The CDR3 DNA reads TGTGCCAGCAGCGCGGGGACAGGGAACACCGGGGAGCTGTTTTTT. Translating it yields CASSAGTGNTGELFF.

Only one count was recorded for this clone. The rearrangement joins TRBV19 to TRBJ1-1; tentative D call: TRBD1 (5 bases). The V end lost 5 bases, the J end lost 4 bases, and 14 bases lay between the germline ends. Germline loops: CDR1 LNHDA, CDR2 SQIVND (reference sequence). This CDR3 has 14 residues. The CDR3 is CASSPPAGGTEAFF. DNA of the CDR3: TGTGCCAGTAGTCCACCGGCGGGGGGCACTGAAGCTTTCTTT.

The chain uses TRBV29-1 and TRBJ1-1; D possibly corresponds to TRBD1 (6 bases). The V end was cut by 5 bases, the J end by 0 bases, with 10 bases between. The CDR3 consists of 13 residues. The germline V gene encodes CDR1 SQVTM and CDR2 ANQGSEA. DNA of the CDR3: TGCAGCGTTCAGACAGGCGTGAACACTGAAGCTTTCTTT. It is translated as CSVQTGVNTEAFF.

The chain uses TRBV7-9 and TRBJ2-3; 15 bases map to TRBD2. CDR3 length: 18 amino acids. V gave up 6 bases and J gave up 5 bases; unmatched junction bases: 12. In germline, CDR1 is SEHNR, CDR2 FQNEAQ (reference sequence). The CDR3, as DNA: TGTGCCAGCAGTTACCACCCTGGACTAGCGGGGGGGCGAGATACGCAGTATTTT. Translation gives CASSYHPGLAGGRDTQYF. Variable domain in full (rest from reference TRBV7-9 and TRBJ2-3): DTGVSQNPRHKITKRGQNVTFRCDPISEHNRLYWYRQTLGQGPEFLTYFQNEAQLEKSRLLSDRFSAERPKGSFSTLEIQRTEQGDSAMYLCASSYHPGLAGGRDTQYFGPGTRLTVL.

J is TRBJ1-3 and V is TRBV2, with 7 bases identical to TRBD1. The CDR3 is 16 residues long. V was pared by 5 bases and J by 3 bases, with 10 bases of the junction left unmatched. The germline gives CDR1 SNHLY, CDR2 FYNNEI. For the CDR3, the DNA is TGTGCCAGCAGTCTTCAAGGGGGACAGATTGGAAACACCATATATTTT. Amino acids: CASSLQGGQIGNTIYF.

This clone was seen once. This chain connects TRBV7-2 to TRBJ1-4, with D perhaps TRBD1 (5 bases). V lost 0 bases to trimming and J lost 7 bases, with 15 bases between them. Germline lookup yields CDR1 SGHTA and CDR2 FQGNSA. The CDR3 contains 16 residues. The CDR3 DNA reads as TGTGCCAGCAGCTTAGCATTTGGGGGGGGAAGTGAAAAACTGTTTTTT. It codes for CASSLAFGGGSEKLFF.

This chain uses TRBV20-1 with TRBJ1-6; tentatively, D is TRBD1 (5 bases). This CDR3 has 11 residues. Germline lookup yields CDR1 DFQATT and CDR2 SNEGSKA (reference sequence). Trimming shortened V by 3 bases and J by 11 bases, and 8 bases separated the two germline ends. The CDR3 sequence is CSAREGPPLHF. CDR3 nucleotide sequence: TGCAGTGCTAGGGAGGGGCCACCCCTCCACTTT.

This clone was seen just once. The chain uses TRBV6-5 and TRBJ2-2; D may be TRBD2 (6 bases). CDR1 is MNHEY and CDR2 is SVGAGI in the germline V gene. CDR3 length: 15 amino acids. The V gene lost 6 bases and the J gene lost 1 base, with 12 bases spanning the gap. The CDR3 sequence: CASRGRTLNTGELFF. DNA for the CDR3: TGTGCCAGCAGGGGGAGGACCCTGAACACCGGGGAGCTGTTTTTT.

V usage is TRBV12-3 or TRBV12-4 and J usage is TRBJ2-1; D is unclear. V was pared by 1 base and J by 3 bases, with 4 bases between. CDR3 length: 13 residues. CDR3: CASSLDSYNEQFF. CDR3 bases: TGTGCCAGCAGTTTAGACAGCTACAATGAGCAGTTCTTC.

This chain uses TRBV5-1 with TRBJ2-7, with D perhaps TRBD2 (5 bases). Trimming cost V 6 bases and J 3 bases, with 22 bases left between them. This CDR3 is built from 16 residues. Per the germline V gene, CDR1 is SGHRS and CDR2 is YFSETQ. This chain's CDR3 is CASTVFSLGGSYEQYF. The DNA for the CDR3 is TGCGCCAGCACCGTCTTTTCTCTCGGAGGCAGCTACGAGCAGTACTTC.

The J gene is TRBJ1-2, the V gene TRBV10-2; tentative D call: TRBD1 (6 bases). Germline lookup yields CDR1 WSHSY and CDR2 SAAADI. The V gene lost 3 bases and the J gene lost 3 bases, with 11 bases spanning the gap. CDR3 length: 14 amino acids. The CDR3 nucleotides read TGCGCCAGCAGTGAAGGGGGACCTGACTATGGCTACACCTTC. This translates into CASSEGGPDYGYTF.